Below, 8 T cell receptor beta chains from the same sample are listed, as sequenced in a study of cytomegalovirus exposure and HLA in healthy donors. Amplification used 60 Vbeta primers and 13 Jbeta primers. Produced via immunoSEQ multiplex PCR; TCRdb's table is partial and in-frame only. The table records about 190,000 clones, roughly 79% of them present only once. Sequencing used PBMCs. All receptors derive from a woman aged 18 to 35 in good health and CMV-seronegative.

This chain links TRBV29-1 with TRBJ1-3; 7 bases are shared with TRBD1. Trimming cost V 4 bases and J 8 bases; bases outside gene matches: 2. The V gene's germline CDR1 is SQVTM and CDR2 ANQGSEA. This CDR3 comprises 11 residues. CDR3 bases: TGCAGCGTTGGTCAGGGGGACACCATATATTTT. Translation: CSVGQGDTIYF.

The chain recombines TRBV5-8 with TRBJ1-1, with D maybe TRBD1 (5 bases). CDR1 and CDR2 from the germline V gene are SGHTS and YDEGEE. The CDR3 totals 14 residues. V was shortened by 4 bases and J by 7 bases, with 17 bases between the two germline ends. The CDR3 loop reads CASSLTDSDIEAFF. Written as DNA, the CDR3 is TGTGCCAGCAGCCTGACAGACTCCGACATTGAAGCTTTCTTT.

For the CDR3, the DNA is TGTGCCAGCAGTTTCAGGGTCCCGACCGGGGAGCTGTTTTTT. It codes for CASSFRVPTGELFF. The gene calls are TRBV27 and TRBJ2-2; a possible D gene is TRBD1 (5 bases). Germline CDR1 and CDR2: MNHEY and SMNVEV (reference sequence). The CDR3 has 14 amino acids. Between the trimmed V and J ends, which lost 3 bases and 5 bases, there was a span of 10 bases.

This chain links TRBV7-2 with TRBJ2-7; TRBD1 agrees at 7 bases. CDR1 and CDR2 from the germline V gene are SGHTA and FQGNSA. The CDR3 covers 14 residues. With V trimmed by 5 bases and J by 6 bases, 10 bases remained unmatched. CDR3 protein: CASSPNRGNGEQYF. The DNA of the CDR3 is TGTGCCAGCAGCCCTAACAGGGGAAATGGCGAGCAGTACTTC.

This chain uses TRBV18 with TRBJ1-1; possibly TRBD1 for D (5 bases). The V gene's germline CDR1 is KGHSH and CDR2 LQKENI. This CDR3 has 14 amino acids. V was cut by 1 base and J by 1 base, with 7 bases left in between. The CDR3 spells CASSPQTGNTEAFF. The CDR3 coding sequence is TGTGCCAGCTCACCACAAACAGGGAACACTGAAGCTTTCTTT.

This chain connects TRBV21-1 to TRBJ2-5; the table's D call TRBD1 went unverified against the DNA. TRBV21-1 is noted as a pseudogene. The CDR3 runs to 12 residues. CDR3 nucleotides: TGTGCCAGCAGTCCAGGCCAGGAGACCCAGTACTTC. This encodes CASSPGQETQYF.

About this clone: Other DNA sequences within the sample encode an identical CDR3. The V and J genes are TRBV29-1 and TRBJ1-3, with a possible D match to TRBD1 (5 bases). Trimming took 7 bases from V and 4 from J, leaving 14 bases between them. Germline-derived CDR1 and CDR2 are SQVTM and ANQGSEA. The CDR3 length is 13 residues. The CDR3 loop is CSAAGGEGNTIYF. CDR3 DNA sequence: TGCAGCGCCGCCGGGGGTGAGGGAAACACCATATATTTT. The full variable domain, rest sourced from reference TRBV29-1 and TRBJ1-3, is SAVISQKPSRDICQRGTSLTIQCQVDSQVTMMFWYRQQPGQSLTLIATANQGSEATYESGFVIDKFPISRPNLTFSTLTVSNMSPEDSSIYLCSAAGGEGNTIYFGEGSWLTVV.

This clone showed up just once. V is TRBV5-1 and J is TRBJ1-4; D unclear. Germline CDR1 SGHRS, CDR2 YFSETQ. This CDR3 is built from 16 residues. V was trimmed by 0 bases and J by 5 bases, leaving 14 bases between them. The CDR3 DNA sequence: TGCGCCAGCAGCTTGGGCGCGGCAGCCACCAATGAAAAACTGTTTTTT. This gives the protein CASSLGAAATNEKLFF.